Each of the 8 T cell receptor beta chains below was sequenced from the same sample in a study of blood T cell repertoires in COVID-19. TCRdb keeps only in-frame clones here, not all; method: immunoSEQ multiplex PCR. The repertoire holds hundreds of thousands of clones, with about 88% as singletons. Sample: PBMCs or T cells enriched from blood (not recorded which). These receptors were taken from a woman aged 50 to 60 who had recovered from COVID-19.

The rearrangement links TRBV6-5 to TRBJ1-6; unclear D gene. Trimming shortened V by 7 bases and J by 5 bases, and 12 bases separated the two germline ends. CDR1 is MNHEY, CDR2 SVGAGI, per germline. This CDR3 spans 14 amino acids. This chain's CDR3 is CASTEGMNNSPLHF. DNA of the CDR3: TGTGCCAGCACCGAGGGAATGAATAATTCACCCCTCCACTTT.

The chain uses TRBV6-5 and TRBJ1-2; a weak D match, TRBD1 (6 bases). CDR3 size: 14 residues. Germline lookup yields CDR1 MNHEY and CDR2 SVGAGI. The ends were cut back, 6 bases at V and 4 bases at J, with 15 bases in the middle. The CDR3 DNA sequence: TGTGCCAGCAGAACAGGGTCATCCCTCTATGGCTACACCTTC. Translating it yields CASRTGSSLYGYTF.

Of note for this clone: Other DNA sequences within the sample encode an identical CDR3. The V call is TRBV18, the J call TRBJ2-3; 7 bases map to TRBD1. V was clipped by 3 bases and J by 0 bases; unmatched bases: 0. The CDR3 spans 14 residues. CDR1 is KGHSH, CDR2 LQKENI, per germline. In DNA form, the CDR3 reads TGTGCCAGCTCACCGGGACAGAGCACAGATACGCAGTATTTT. Amino acids: CASSPGQSTDTQYF.

This clone was recorded a few times. V and J are TRBV10-3 and TRBJ2-1, with TRBD2 matching over 10 bases. Germline V lookup: CDR1 ENHRY, CDR2 SYGVKD. The CDR3 length is 14 residues. The V and J ends lost 4 bases and 8 bases, in that order; junction bases with no gene match: 5. The CDR3 coding sequence is TGTGCCATCAGTGGTTCTAGCGGGAGTTATGAGCAGTTCTTC. As protein: CAISGSSGSYEQFF.

The rearrangement links TRBV7-9 to TRBJ1-6; 9 bases are a match to TRBD1. Germline V gene data show CDR1 as SEHNR and CDR2 as FQNEAQ (reference sequence). The CDR3 runs to 15 residues. The junction had 7 bases not matched to a gene; V was cut back by 5 bases and J by 8 bases. The CDR3 here is CASSAPGQGYSPLHF. The CDR3 DNA sequence: TGTGCCAGCAGCGCACCGGGACAGGGTTATTCACCCCTCCACTTT.

V is TRBV28 and J is TRBJ1-5, with 8 nucleotides matching TRBD1. This CDR3 has 15 residues. With 6 bases clipped from V and 4 bases from J, the junction kept 8 bases outside the gene matches. CDR1 MDHEN and CDR2 SYDVKM come from the germline V gene. CDR3 residues: CASRNTGGGNQPQHF. The CDR3 nucleotides are TGTGCCAGCAGAAATACAGGGGGTGGTAATCAGCCCCAGCATTTT. Full variable domain (outside the CDR3, taken from reference TRBV28 and TRBJ1-5): DVKVTQSSRYLVKRTGEKVFLECVQDMDHENMFWYRQDPGLGLRLIYFSYDVKMKEKGDIPEGYSVSREKKERFSLILESASTNQTSMYLCASRNTGGGNQPQHFGDGTRLSIL.

Comment on this clone: A read error may account for a junction end that differs from germline. The chain carries TRBV7-7 and TRBJ2-3; 7 bases fit TRBD1. CDR3 length: 15 residues. Germline assignment: CDR1 SSHAT and CDR2 FNYEAQ (reference sequence). CDR3 loop: CASSLGQALTDTQYF. The DNA of the CDR3 is TGTGCTAGCAGCTTAGGACAGGCCCTCACAGATACGCAGTATTTT.

The sample holds one count of this clone. The V and J genes are TRBV2 and TRBJ2-2; 13 bases line up with TRBD2. With 6 bases clipped from V and 8 bases from J, the junction kept 9 bases outside the gene matches. Germline CDR1 and CDR2: SNHLY and FYNNEI. This CDR3 contains 16 residues. The CDR3 nucleotides are TGTGCCAGCAGCTTTGGACTAGCGGGAGTATCTGGGGAGCTGTTTTTT. Translation: CASSFGLAGVSGELFF.